A single sample gave rise to the 27 T cell receptor beta chains below, sequenced in a study of HIV-infected children after antiretroviral therapy interruption. Treatment meaning: PENTA 11 planned treatment interruption arm or continuous ART arm. A 3' RACE protocol on RNA, with unique molecular identifiers, produced the TCR library. TCRdb fed the 3' RACE reads into MiXCR, producing one record per CDR3 protein. The table lists around 40,000 distinct CDR3 sequences, just over 6.5% of them singletons. The input for sequencing was CD45RA+ CD4+ T cells from PBMCs, pooled from several time points, taken from a donor given antiretroviral therapy, either interrupted or continuous. Subset specified: naive CD4+ CD45RA+ CD45RO- T cells. Receptors originate from a pool of human donors with HIV.

This clonotype was counted many times. This rearrangement joins TRBV11-2 to TRBJ2-1, with 8 bases matching TRBD2. V was clipped by 3 bases and J by 0 bases; unmatched bases: 19. Germline V gene data show CDR1 as SGHAT and CDR2 as FQNNGV. This CDR3 has 21 amino acids. CDR3 in DNA: TGTGCCAGCAGCTTTCCCCGCGGGGGACTAGAGCAGTTGAGCTCCTACAATGAGCAGTTCTTC. Its translation is CASSFPRGGLEQLSSYNEQFF.

This clonotype was seen only a few times. A junction boundary mismatches the germline segment, possibly from a read error. The CDR3 DNA is TGTGCCAGCTCTCATTTTGGGGGTGCAGAAACGCTGTATTTT. This translates into CASSHFGGAETLYF. The rearrangement links TRBV13 to TRBJ2-3; D is tentatively TRBD1 or TRBD2 (5 bases each). The length of the CDR3 is 14 residues. Germline loops: CDR1 PRHDT, CDR2 FYEKMQ (reference sequence).

V and J are TRBV28 and TRBJ2-5, with D possibly TRBD1 on 5 matching bases. V lost 6 bases to trimming and J lost 2 bases, with 19 bases between them. There are 16 residues in the CDR3. Germline V gene lookup returns CDR1 MDHEN and CDR2 SYDVKM. DNA of the CDR3: TGTGCCAGCAGCCTCCTGGCCCAGGGATATCAAGAGACCCAGTACTTC. Residues: CASSLLAQGYQETQYF.

Ten or more counts support this clonotype. The rearrangement links TRBV3-1 to TRBJ1-2; TRBD1 matches 7 bases. Trimming cost V 6 bases and J 0 bases; bases outside gene matches: 13. The CDR3 contains 17 residues. Germline lookup yields CDR1 LGHDT and CDR2 YNNKEL (reference sequence). CDR3 nucleotides: TGTGCCAGCAGTTACCGGGACAGCTCTATTTCTAACTATGGCTACACCTTC. As protein: CASSYRDSSISNYGYTF.

This clonotype showed up many times. The chain employs TRBV7-2 and TRBJ2-1; 11 positions match TRBD2. The J segment lost 9 bases and the V segment lost 5 bases, leaving 3 bases of the junction unmatched. The length of the CDR3 is 13 residues. In germline, CDR1 is SGHTA, CDR2 FQGNSA. CDR3 region: CASSPGTSGEQFF. The CDR3, as DNA: TGTGCCAGCAGCCCCGGGACTAGCGGTGAGCAGTTCTTC.

The chain is built from TRBV7-8 and TRBJ2-7; 12 positions agree with TRBD1. V lost 5 bases and J lost 3; bases outside the gene matches: 11. Per the germline V gene, CDR1 is SGHVS and CDR2 is FQNEAQ. The CDR3 covers 17 residues. The CDR3 DNA reads as TGTGCCAGCAGCCGTAGGGCCGGGACAGGGGGCGGCTACGAGCAGTACTTC. This sequence encodes CASSRRAGTGGGYEQYF.

This chain links TRBV12-3 or TRBV12-4 with TRBJ2-7; D remains ambiguous. V gave up 4 bases and J gave up 7 bases, with 17 bases separating them. The CDR3 length is 14 residues. The CDR3 DNA reads as TGTGCCAGCAGTTCTTCAGTTCCCTACAATGAGCAGTACTTC. Translated, it gives CASSSSVPYNEQYF.

In its sample, this clonotype was seen many times. This chain uses TRBV2 with TRBJ2-1; 12 bases fit TRBD2. Germline values: CDR1 SNHLY, CDR2 FYNNEI. The CDR3 is 18 amino acids. V gave up 6 bases and J gave up 7 bases; unmatched junction bases: 16. The CDR3 sequence: CASRDPGALAGGMNEQFF. CDR3 DNA: TGTGCCAGCAGGGACCCCGGGGCCCTAGCGGGAGGGATGAATGAGCAGTTCTTC.

The table lists this clonotype with many counts. The J gene is TRBJ1-2, the V gene TRBV29-1; D is perhaps TRBD1 (5 bases). This CDR3 spans 15 amino acids. The germline CDR1 and CDR2 sequences are SQVTM and ANQGSEA. Trimming shortened V by 5 bases and J by 5 bases, and 21 bases separated the two germline ends. The CDR3 DNA reads as TGCAGCGTTACCTCGGATGCGCAGGGCGAGTATGGCTACACCTTC. It specifies CSVTSDAQGEYGYTF.

This clonotype was detected many times. At one end the junction does not follow the germline gene, possibly because of a read error. The rearrangement uses TRBV12-3 or TRBV12-4 and TRBJ2-4; TRBD1 or TRBD2 may be the D gene (6 bases each). The CDR3 has 14 residues. The CDR3 loop is CASSLRGDQNTLYF. CDR3 nucleotide sequence: TGTGCAAGCAGCTTGAGGGGGGATCAAAACACCTTGTACTTT.

There are a few counts of this clonotype. Sequence at one end of the junction differs from germline and may be a read error. This rearrangement joins TRBV6-6 to TRBJ2-3, with a possible D match to TRBD2 (6 bases). Germline lookup yields CDR1 MNHNY and CDR2 SVGAGI (reference sequence). The CDR3 runs 15 residues. The CDR3 bases are TGTGCCAGCAGTGATGGGACTGGGGAGGCAGAAACGCTGTATTTT. Residues: CASSDGTGEAETLYF.

This clonotype came up many times. The rearrangement uses TRBV11-2 and TRBJ1-1; TRBD1 might be the D (5 bases). The V end was cut by 6 bases, the J end by 1 base, with 15 bases between. The CDR3 loop spans 15 amino acids. Germline values: CDR1 SGHAT, CDR2 FQNNGV. The CDR3 region has the DNA TGTGCCAGCAGGGGGCTTAGAGGTAGGAACACTGAAGCTTTCTTT. This translates into CASRGLRGRNTEAFF.

The chain is built from TRBV7-9 and TRBJ2-2, with 8 bases fitting TRBD1. The CDR3 loop spans 16 amino acids. After removal of 5 bases from V and 5 bases from J, the junction contained 10 bases not matched to a gene. CDR1 is SEHNR and CDR2 is FQNEAQ in the germline V gene (reference sequence). The CDR3 DNA reads TGTGCCAGCAGCCCTACCGGACAGGGCGGAACCGGGGAGCTGTTTTTT. It yields the protein CASSPTGQGGTGELFF.

The sample holds many counts of this clonotype. V and J are TRBV27 and TRBJ1-2; D remains ambiguous. CDR1 is MNHEY and CDR2 is SMNVEV in the germline V gene (reference sequence). Trimming removed 1 base at V and 4 bases at J, with 7 bases between. The CDR3 runs 13 residues. The CDR3 is CASSLWPVYGYTF. Written as DNA, the CDR3 is TGTGCCAGCAGTTTATGGCCAGTCTATGGCTACACCTTC.

This rearrangement joins TRBV5-1 to TRBJ2-3; possibly TRBD2 for D (5 bases). The germline V gene has CDR1 SGHRS and CDR2 YFSETQ. Trimming pared 2 bases from V and 0 bases from J, leaving 13 bases between. The CDR3 is 16 amino acids. The CDR3 reads CASSLGSSGSTDTQYF. CDR3 DNA sequence: TGCGCCAGCAGCTTAGGTTCCAGCGGAAGCACAGATACGCAGTATTTT. The full variable domain, in which reference TRBV5-1 and TRBJ2-3 provide the parts outside the CDR3, is KAGVTQTPRYLIKTRGQQVTLSCSPISGHRSVSWYQQTPGQGLQFLFEYFSETQRNKGNFPGRFSGRQFSNSRSEMNVSTLELGDSALYLCASSLGSSGSTDTQYFGPGTRLTVL.

This clonotype was seen many times. The CDR3 is CASSPVLAGARDNEQFF. The CDR3 nucleotides are TGTGCCAGCTCACCGGTCCTAGCGGGAGCTCGTGACAATGAGCAGTTCTTC. The chain combines TRBV18 with TRBJ2-1, with 10 bases identical to TRBD2. With V trimmed by 3 bases and J by 5 bases, 10 bases remained unmatched. In germline, CDR1 is KGHSH, CDR2 LQKENI. This CDR3 spans 17 amino acids.

This clonotype was found many times. The V gene is TRBV29-1, the J gene TRBJ2-2; 8 positions agree with TRBD1. The CDR3 length is 14 residues. V shed 7 bases, J shed 6 bases, and the junction held 10 bases outside the gene matches. Germline V lookup: CDR1 SQVTM, CDR2 ANQGSEA. For the CDR3, the DNA is TGCAGCGCTCTTCAGGGGGCGCGCGCCGGGGAGCTGTTTTTT. This sequence encodes CSALQGARAGELFF.

J is TRBJ2-5 and V is TRBV20-1; 7 nucleotides match TRBD2. V dropped 0 bases and J dropped 1; count of bases not matched to a gene: 14. The germline V gene encodes CDR1 DFQATT and CDR2 SNEGSKA (reference sequence). The CDR3 loop spans 18 amino acids. The CDR3 DNA follows: TGCAGTGCTAGAGATCTTTTTAGGCAGCGGGGACCCCAAGAGACCCAGTACTTC. It is translated as CSARDLFRQRGPQETQYF.

V and J are TRBV10-3 and TRBJ1-5, with TRBD1 matching 7 bases. This CDR3 has 19 amino acids. The germline CDR1 and CDR2 sequences are ENHRY and SYGVKD. Trimming cost V 5 bases and J 3 bases; bases outside gene matches: 19. The CDR3 DNA is TGTGCCATCAGTTACTCGAGGGGGAGGGGGCGTACAGACAATCAGCCCCAGCATTTT. This gives the protein CAISYSRGRGRTDNQPQHF.

This clonotype was seen at least ten times. This chain links TRBV14 with TRBJ2-2; TRBD2 matches at 9 bases. This CDR3 comprises 17 residues. From germline, CDR1 is SGHDN and CDR2 FVKESK. The V gene end was trimmed by 4 bases and the J gene end by 4 bases; junction bases not matched to a gene: 10. CDR3 loop: CASSRNIAGATTGELFF. CDR3 DNA sequence: TGTGCCAGCAGCCGTAACATAGCGGGAGCTACCACCGGGGAGCTGTTTTTT.

This chain links TRBV7-9 with TRBJ2-1, with TRBD2 matching over 8 bases. Germline V gives CDR1 SEHNR, CDR2 FQNEAQ (reference sequence). This CDR3 is built from 14 residues. Losses at the gene ends were 5 bases for V and 9 bases for J; bases not matched to a gene: 9. The CDR3 reads CASSPAKRESEQFF. DNA for the CDR3: TGTGCCAGCAGCCCCGCAAAGCGGGAGAGTGAGCAGTTCTTC.

The V call is TRBV4-1, the J call TRBJ2-7; 8 nucleotides match TRBD2. The CDR3 is 15 amino acids. From germline, CDR1 is MGHRA and CDR2 YSYEKL. V gave up 5 bases and J gave up 6 bases; unmatched junction bases: 12. This CDR3 reads CASSALGTSPIEQYF. The CDR3 DNA reads as TGCGCCAGCAGCGCTCTGGGGACTAGTCCCATCGAGCAGTACTTC.

This clonotype was seen at least ten times. V usage is TRBV20-1 and J usage is TRBJ2-7; no clear D gene. CDR1 is DFQATT, CDR2 SNEGSKA, per germline (reference sequence). V dropped 1 base and J dropped 7 bases, with 23 bases sitting between them. The length of the CDR3 is 16 residues. The chain's CDR3 is CSARGSIGKASLEQYF. The CDR3 bases are TGCAGTGCTAGAGGTTCGATAGGGAAGGCGTCCTTAGAGCAGTACTTC.

The gene calls are TRBV13 and TRBJ2-2; the D is unclear. Germline V gene data show CDR1 as PRHDT and CDR2 as FYEKMQ (reference sequence). V lost 2 bases and J 0 bases, leaving 10 bases between the germline ends. There are 16 residues in the CDR3. DNA of the CDR3: TGTGCCAGCAGCTTAACACAGCTGGCGAACACCGGGGAGCTGTTTTTT. Protein product: CASSLTQLANTGELFF.

This clonotype was counted at least ten times. The chain has TRBV20-1 and TRBJ2-3, with no clear D. Trimming left V 1 base short and J 6 bases short, with 11 bases between. There are 13 residues in the CDR3. Germline CDR1 DFQATT, CDR2 SNEGSKA (reference sequence). The CDR3: CSARVAEADTQYF. The CDR3 DNA is TGCAGTGCTAGAGTGGCCGAGGCGGATACGCAGTATTTT.

There are many counts of this clonotype. The V call is TRBV30, the J call TRBJ2-7; a weak D match, TRBD2 (7 bases). Deletions cut 2 bases from V and 10 bases from J, with 21 bases between. The germline V gene has CDR1 GTSNPN and CDR2 SVGIG (reference sequence). The CDR3 has 14 amino acids. In DNA, the CDR3 is TGTGCCTGGAGTCTAGCTGGGGGGGCAGATGAACAGTACTTC. Its translation is CAWSLAGGADEQYF.

Many counts were recorded for this clonotype. The chain uses TRBV3-1 and TRBJ2-7; maybe TRBD2 (6 bases). The CDR3 length is 15 residues. From germline, CDR1 is LGHDT and CDR2 YNNKEL (reference sequence). V was shortened by 0 bases and J by 2 bases, with 11 bases between the two germline ends. Written as DNA, the CDR3 is TGTGCCAGCAGCCAAGATACGGTAGCGGCCTACGAGCAGTACTTC. Translated, it gives CASSQDTVAAYEQYF.